The 31 T cell receptor beta chains presented below share a single source sample, sequenced in a study of shared clonotypes between healthy human individuals. It was CD45RO-negative cells, positively selected for CCR7, that made up naive CD8 cells, with terminally differentiated effector memory CD45RA+ cells excluded. Sequenced by immunoSEQ multiplex PCR; TCRdb stores in-frame clones only, minus some. The repertoire holds 1.5 million to 2.5 million clones, with just under 95% as singletons. The specimen was naive CD8+ T cells sorted from blood. The receptors come from a young man in good health.

This chain links TRBV28 with TRBJ2-3; D possibly corresponds to TRBD2 (5 bases). The V end was cut by 6 bases, the J end by 4 bases, with 11 bases between. CDR3 length: 13 amino acids. Germline V CDR1 and CDR2: MDHEN, SYDVKM. In DNA form, the CDR3 reads TGTGCCAGCAGCCAAGGAGGCGCAGATACGCAGTATTTT. It is translated as CASSQGGADTQYF.

The chain uses TRBV7-2 and TRBJ2-7; 7 bases map to TRBD2. Germline V gene data show CDR1 as SGHTA and CDR2 as FQGNSA. The CDR3 is 13 residues long. The V and J ends lost 4 bases and 6 bases, in that order; junction bases with no gene match: 6. The CDR3 reads CASSSVAGSEQYF. Here the CDR3 DNA reads TGTGCCAGCAGCTCGGTAGCGGGCTCCGAGCAGTACTTC.

CDR3 coding DNA: TGCGCCAGCAGTCCAGGGTCCTCTGGGGCCAACGTCCTGACTTTC. Its translation: CASSPGSSGANVLTF. The genes are TRBV4-3 and TRBJ2-6; D is perhaps TRBD1 (5 bases). Between the trimmed V and J ends, which lost 6 bases and 0 bases, there was a span of 9 bases. Germline CDR1 and CDR2: LGHNA and YSLEER. The CDR3 sequence is 15 residues long.

This chain links TRBV7-9 with TRBJ2-1; weak D call: TRBD1 (8 bases). Trimming removed 3 bases at V and 2 bases at J, with 14 bases between. From germline, CDR1 is SEHNR and CDR2 FQNEAQ (reference sequence). The CDR3 has 16 amino acids. The CDR3: CASSFGQGGPYNEQFF. For the CDR3, the DNA is TGTGCCAGCAGCTTTGGACAGGGAGGGCCCTACAATGAGCAGTTCTTC.

This chain joins TRBV9 and TRBJ1-4; TRBD1 aligns across 9 bases. The V gene's germline CDR1 is SGDLS and CDR2 YYNGEE. CDR3 length equals 15 residues. V dropped 7 bases and J dropped 6; count of bases not matched to a gene: 10. The CDR3 DNA sequence: TGTGCCAGCGGAAAGGGGACAGGGATCGATGAAAAACTGTTTTTT. This encodes CASGKGTGIDEKLFF.

A word on this clone: Different DNA sequences within this sample yield the same CDR3. The V gene is TRBV28, the J gene TRBJ2-7; D remains unclear. V gave up 6 bases and J gave up 4 bases, with 10 bases separating them. Germline lookup yields CDR1 MDHEN and CDR2 SYDVKM. This CDR3 is 12 amino acids long. The CDR3 sequence: CASSLVGYEQYF. In nucleotides, the CDR3 is TGTGCCAGCAGCCTTGTTGGGTACGAGCAGTACTTC. The full variable domain, in which reference TRBV28 and TRBJ2-7 provide the parts outside the CDR3, is DVKVTQSSRYLVKRTGEKVFLECVQDMDHENMFWYRQDPGLGLRLIYFSYDVKMKEKGDIPEGYSVSREKKERFSLILESASTNQTSMYLCASSLVGYEQYFGPGTRLTVT.

The chain recombines TRBV6-1 with TRBJ2-1; no clear D. V was trimmed by 0 bases and J by 6 bases, leaving 3 bases between them. The CDR3 runs 12 residues. Germline V gene lookup returns CDR1 MNHNS and CDR2 SASEGT. DNA of the CDR3: TGTGCCAGCAGTGAAGCGGGCAATGAGCAGTTCTTC. Its protein is CASSEAGNEQFF.

This rearrangement joins TRBV25-1 to TRBJ2-7; 10 nucleotides match TRBD1. CDR1 and CDR2 (germline): MGHDK, SYGVNS. This CDR3 has 14 amino acids. V was clipped by 2 bases and J by 8 bases; unmatched bases: 6. As DNA, the CDR3 is TGTGCCAGCAGTGAACGACAGGGGGCAAGGAAGCAGTACTTC. The encoded protein is CASSERQGARKQYF.

With regard to this clone: Different DNA sequences within this sample yield the same CDR3. The chain has TRBV5-6 and TRBJ2-1; the D is unclear. CDR1 is SGHDT and CDR2 is YYEEEE in the germline V gene. V shed 2 bases and J shed 4 bases, with 7 bases lying between them. This CDR3 has 13 residues. CDR3 protein: CASSFQGYNEQFF. The CDR3 DNA reads as TGTGCCAGCAGCTTTCAAGGTTACAATGAGCAGTTCTTC.

The chain carries TRBV6-5 and TRBJ2-7; 7 nucleotides align to TRBD1. CDR1 and CDR2 (germline): MNHEY, SVGAGI. The V gene end was trimmed by 2 bases and the J gene end by 3 bases; junction bases not matched to a gene: 10. The CDR3 runs 16 residues. CDR3 nucleotides: TGTGCCAGCAGTTACGACAGGGTCCCATCGGGCTACGAGCAGTACTTC. Its protein product is CASSYDRVPSGYEQYF.

This chain connects TRBV6-5 to TRBJ1-5, with TRBD1 as a possible D gene (5 bases). The CDR3 covers 14 residues. Per germline, CDR1 MNHEY and CDR2 SVGAGI. The V and J ends lost 2 bases and 6 bases respectively, with 11 bases between them. Written as DNA, the CDR3 is TGTGCCAGCAGTTACCTGGGGGTCGGTCAGCCCCAGCATTTT. It yields the protein CASSYLGVGQPQHF.

V is TRBV11-2 and J is TRBJ2-7, with 10 bases identical to TRBD1. CDR3 length: 14 residues. The germline V gene encodes CDR1 SGHAT and CDR2 FQNNGV. J was trimmed by 5 bases and V by 5 bases; bases with no gene match: 6. The CDR3 DNA reads as TGTGCCAGCAGCATCGGGACAGGGGTCGACGAGCAGTACTTC. This codes for CASSIGTGVDEQYF. The variable domain in full, completed from reference TRBV11-2 and TRBJ2-7, reads EAGVAQSPRYKIIEKRQSVAFWCNPISGHATLYWYQQILGQGPKLLIQFQNNGVVDDSQLPKDRFSAERLKGVDSTLKIQPAKLEDSAVYLCASSIGTGVDEQYFGPGTRLTVT.

The chain's CDR3 is CASSQIALDEQYF. The CDR3 region has the DNA TGCGCCAGCAGCCAAATAGCGTTGGACGAGCAGTACTTC. V usage is TRBV4-1 and J usage is TRBJ2-7; tentatively, D is TRBD2 (5 bases). The CDR3 loop spans 13 amino acids. V shed 2 bases and J shed 5 bases, with 10 bases lying between them. The germline gives CDR1 MGHRA, CDR2 YSYEKL.

The V call is TRBV28, the J call TRBJ2-1; D is perhaps TRBD1 (5 bases). CDR3 size: 15 residues. The ends were cut back, 3 bases at V and 5 bases at J, with 14 bases in the middle. CDR1 and CDR2 (germline): MDHEN, SYDVKM. The CDR3 DNA is TGTGCCAGCAGTTTGTTAGGGGCCGAGGACAATGAGCAGTTCTTC. It encodes CASSLLGAEDNEQFF. The full variable domain, rest sourced from reference TRBV28 and TRBJ2-1, is DVKVTQSSRYLVKRTGEKVFLECVQDMDHENMFWYRQDPGLGLRLIYFSYDVKMKEKGDIPEGYSVSREKKERFSLILESASTNQTSMYLCASSLLGAEDNEQFFGPGTRLTVL.

The rearrangement uses TRBV7-9 and TRBJ1-5; D remains ambiguous. This CDR3 contains 11 residues. CDR1 and CDR2 (germline): SEHNR, FQNEAQ (reference sequence). Trimming left V 1 base short and J 5 bases short, with 0 bases between. CDR3 sequence: CASSLDQPQHF. The CDR3 DNA reads as TGTGCCAGCAGCTTAGATCAGCCCCAGCATTTT. The full variable domain, in which reference TRBV7-9 and TRBJ1-5 provide the parts outside the CDR3, is DTGVSQNPRHKITKRGQNVTFRCDPISEHNRLYWYRQTLGQGPEFLTYFQNEAQLEKSRLLSDRFSAERPKGSFSTLEIQRTEQGDSAMYLCASSLDQPQHFGDGTRLSIL.

This sequence joins TRBV2 and TRBJ2-7; D remains ambiguous. This CDR3 spans 14 amino acids. The V gene's germline CDR1 is SNHLY and CDR2 FYNNEI. V lost 4 bases and J 0 bases, leaving 10 bases between the germline ends. The CDR3 coding sequence is TGTGCCAGCAGTGGGGTCGGAACCTCCTACGAGCAGTACTTC. As protein: CASSGVGTSYEQYF.

In its sample, this clone was seen a few times. This chain links TRBV5-4 with TRBJ1-1; D gene ambiguous. This CDR3 spans 14 amino acids. V gave up 1 base and J gave up 1 base, with 8 bases separating them. The germline V gene encodes CDR1 SGHNT and CDR2 YYREEE (reference sequence). The CDR3 here is CASSLYGENTEAFF. The CDR3 DNA sequence: TGTGCCAGCAGCTTGTACGGGGAGAACACTGAAGCTTTCTTT.

This sequence joins TRBV5-4 and TRBJ2-7, with 11 bases lining up with TRBD2. Germline values: CDR1 SGHNT, CDR2 YYREEE (reference sequence). This CDR3 has 16 residues. V was clipped by 2 bases and J by 2 bases; unmatched bases: 6. CDR3 DNA: TGTGCCAGCAGCTTCGACTCGGGACTAGCGGCCTACGAGCAGTACTTC. Its translation is CASSFDSGLAAYEQYF.

This chain joins TRBV5-1 and TRBJ2-5, with 8 bases that match TRBD2. The ends lost 1 base at V and 4 bases at J; junction bases unmatched: 15. Germline values: CDR1 SGHRS, CDR2 YFSETQ. The CDR3 extends over 18 amino acids. The CDR3: CASSLWFPAGEEGETQYF. DNA of the CDR3: TGCGCCAGCAGCTTGTGGTTTCCAGCGGGAGAAGAAGGAGAGACCCAGTACTTC.

The V and J genes are TRBV27 and TRBJ2-3; TRBD2 matches 7 bases. Trimming cost V 7 bases and J 6 bases; bases outside gene matches: 19. This CDR3 spans 17 amino acids. Germline V gene sequence: CDR1 MNHEY, CDR2 SMNVEV (reference sequence). In DNA form, the CDR3 reads TGTGCCAGCACCTTTCCTCCCCTTAGCGGGTTCGGGGATACGCAGTATTTT. Translation gives CASTFPPLSGFGDTQYF.

Comment on this clone: The sample contains more than one DNA sequence encoding this CDR3. V usage is TRBV5-6 and J usage is TRBJ1-5, with TRBD1 as a possible D gene (5 bases). Deletions cut 5 bases from V and 5 bases from J, with 8 bases between. The CDR3 has 12 amino acids. Germline V gene lookup returns CDR1 SGHDT and CDR2 YYEEEE. The CDR3 spells CASSQGDQPQHF. The CDR3 DNA is TGTGCCAGCAGTCAAGGGGATCAGCCCCAGCATTTT.

V and J are TRBV28 and TRBJ1-5; 10 nucleotides align to TRBD1. Trimming removed 3 bases from V and 0 bases from J; junction bases left unmatched: 8. This CDR3 contains 18 residues. In germline, CDR1 is MDHEN, CDR2 SYDVKM. The CDR3: CASSFQGQGLYSNQPQHF. CDR3 sequence (DNA): TGTGCCAGCAGTTTTCAGGGACAGGGGCTTTATAGCAATCAGCCCCAGCATTTT.

The chain carries TRBV4-1 and TRBJ2-7; D remains unclear. The V end lost 2 bases, the J end lost 0 bases, and 8 bases lay between the germline ends. Germline CDR1 MGHRA, CDR2 YSYEKL. The CDR3 is made up of 14 amino acids. The CDR3 is CASSQKQLSYEQYF. As DNA, the CDR3 is TGCGCCAGCAGCCAAAAACAGCTCTCCTACGAGCAGTACTTC.

The V and J genes are TRBV11-2 and TRBJ2-3; D not certain. The V and J ends lost 5 bases and 3 bases respectively, with 9 bases between them. The germline V gene encodes CDR1 SGHAT and CDR2 FQNNGV. This CDR3 comprises 13 residues. The CDR3 DNA reads as TGTGCCAGCAGCGCCTTGGGGACAGATACGCAGTATTTT. Translation gives CASSALGTDTQYF.

DNA for the CDR3: TGTGCCAGCAGCTTAATTGGAGGGAGCAATGAGCAGTTCTTC. Protein: CASSLIGGSNEQFF. The chain employs TRBV7-9 and TRBJ2-1; a possible D gene is TRBD2 (6 bases). The germline V gene encodes CDR1 SEHNR and CDR2 FQNEAQ (reference sequence). V lost 2 bases, J lost 6 bases, and 11 bases lay in between. This CDR3 contains 14 residues.

This clone appeared a single time. This chain links TRBV25-1 with TRBJ1-2; 10 bases map to TRBD1. With V trimmed by 6 bases and J by 6 bases, 7 bases remained unmatched. Germline loops: CDR1 MGHDK, CDR2 SYGVNS. CDR3 length: 14 amino acids. CDR3 region: CASSPTGGGDGYTF. CDR3 coding DNA: TGTGCCAGCAGCCCGACAGGGGGCGGTGATGGCTACACCTTC.

The J gene is TRBJ2-7, the V gene TRBV6-1; perhaps TRBD1 as D (7 bases). Trimming took 8 bases from V and 2 from J, leaving 19 bases between them. Germline loops: CDR1 MNHNS, CDR2 SASEGT. This CDR3 has 15 residues. The CDR3 sequence is CASRLGQGGPYEQYF. Written as DNA, the CDR3 is TGTGCCAGCCGCTTAGGCCAGGGGGGTCCCTACGAGCAGTACTTC.

The rearrangement joins TRBV30 to TRBJ2-2, with D unresolved. CDR1 GTSNPN and CDR2 SVGIG come from the germline V gene (reference sequence). V was trimmed by 0 bases and J by 6 bases, leaving 8 bases between them. The CDR3 runs to 13 residues. In DNA, the CDR3 is TGTGCCTGGAGTGTATCCTCGGCCGGGGAGCTGTTTTTT. It codes for CAWSVSSAGELFF.

This chain links TRBV9 with TRBJ2-5; tentatively, D is TRBD1 or TRBD2 (5 bases each). Germline values: CDR1 SGDLS, CDR2 YYNGEE. CDR3 length equals 15 residues. Deletions cut 4 bases from V and 4 bases from J, with 17 bases between. The CDR3 DNA is TGTGCCAGCAGCCCGGGGCCCCCGTCGGGAGAGACCCAGTACTTC. It is translated as CASSPGPPSGETQYF.

V gene TRBV6-1 combines with J gene TRBJ2-7; 8 bases are a match to TRBD2. The CDR3 has 16 residues. The ends lost 4 bases at V and 7 bases at J; junction bases unmatched: 15. CDR1 is MNHNS, CDR2 SASEGT, per germline. CDR3 sequence: CASSALAVVAGSEQYF. CDR3 DNA: TGTGCCAGCAGTGCTTTGGCCGTGGTAGCGGGAAGTGAGCAGTACTTC.

Regarding this clone: The same CDR3 can be traced to other DNA sequences in this sample. CDR3: CASSPTGTGIYEQYF. CDR3 DNA: TGTGCCAGTAGTCCTACCGGGACAGGAATCTACGAGCAGTACTTC. This chain uses TRBV19 with TRBJ2-7; 8 bases align to TRBD1. V gave up 5 bases and J gave up 3 bases; unmatched junction bases: 9. Germline V lookup: CDR1 LNHDA, CDR2 SQIVND (reference sequence). This CDR3 contains 15 residues.